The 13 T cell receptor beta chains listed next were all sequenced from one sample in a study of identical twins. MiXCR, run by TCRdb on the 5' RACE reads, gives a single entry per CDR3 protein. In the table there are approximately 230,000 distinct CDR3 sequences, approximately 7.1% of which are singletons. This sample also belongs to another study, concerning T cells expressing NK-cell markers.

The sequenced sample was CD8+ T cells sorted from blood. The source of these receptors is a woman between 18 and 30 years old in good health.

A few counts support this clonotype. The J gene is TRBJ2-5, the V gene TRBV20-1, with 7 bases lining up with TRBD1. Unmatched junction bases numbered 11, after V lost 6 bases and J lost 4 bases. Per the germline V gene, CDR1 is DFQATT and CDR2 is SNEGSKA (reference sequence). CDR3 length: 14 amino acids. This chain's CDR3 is CSAKGQLRGETQYF. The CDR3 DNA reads TGCAGTGCCAAGGGACAGCTTAGAGGAGAGACCCAGTACTTC.

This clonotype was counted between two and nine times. CDR3 sequence (DNA): TGTGCCAGCAGTTACGTTACACCTAATGAAAAACTGTTTTTT. It yields the protein CASSYVTPNEKLFF. The chain couples TRBV6-5 to TRBJ1-4; D not resolved. Trimming took 2 bases from V and 3 from J, leaving 7 bases between them. Germline CDR1 reads MNHEY; CDR2 reads SVGAGI. The CDR3 has 14 residues.

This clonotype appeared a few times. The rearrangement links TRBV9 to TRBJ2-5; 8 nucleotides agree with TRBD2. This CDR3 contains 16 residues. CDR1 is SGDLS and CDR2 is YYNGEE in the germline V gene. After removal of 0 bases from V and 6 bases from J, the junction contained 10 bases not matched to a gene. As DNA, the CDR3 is TGTGCCAGCAGCGTAGCTAGGAGCGGGAGTTCACAGACCCAGTACTTC. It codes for CASSVARSGSSQTQYF.

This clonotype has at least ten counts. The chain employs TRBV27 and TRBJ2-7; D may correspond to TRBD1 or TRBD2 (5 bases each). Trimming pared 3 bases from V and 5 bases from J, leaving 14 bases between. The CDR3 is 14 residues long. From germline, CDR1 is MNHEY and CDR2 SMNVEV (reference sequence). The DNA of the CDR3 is TGTGCCAGCAGTTTCGGGGCTGGGGGTAACGAGCAGTACTTC. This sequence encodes CASSFGAGGNEQYF.

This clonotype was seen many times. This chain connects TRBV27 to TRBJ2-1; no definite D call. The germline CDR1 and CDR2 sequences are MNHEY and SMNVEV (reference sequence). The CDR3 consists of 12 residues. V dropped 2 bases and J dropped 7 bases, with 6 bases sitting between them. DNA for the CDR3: TGTGCCAGCAGTTTAAGGGAAAATGAGCAGTTCTTC. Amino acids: CASSLRENEQFF.

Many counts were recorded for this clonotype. The CDR3 bases are TGTGCCAGCAGCGGGAGTCCGATCTACAATGAGCAGTTCTTC. Its translation is CASSGSPIYNEQFF. The chain couples TRBV9 to TRBJ2-1; D gene unclear. There are 14 residues in the CDR3. The ends were cut back, 3 bases at V and 3 bases at J, with 10 bases in the middle. Per the germline V gene, CDR1 is SGDLS and CDR2 is YYNGEE.

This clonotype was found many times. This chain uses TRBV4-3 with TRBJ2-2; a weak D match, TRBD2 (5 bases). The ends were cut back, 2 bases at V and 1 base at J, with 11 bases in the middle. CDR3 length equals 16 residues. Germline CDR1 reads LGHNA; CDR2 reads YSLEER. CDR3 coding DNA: TGCGCCAGCAGCCAAACGGGGATAGGGAACACCGGGGAGCTGTTTTTT. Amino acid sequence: CASSQTGIGNTGELFF.

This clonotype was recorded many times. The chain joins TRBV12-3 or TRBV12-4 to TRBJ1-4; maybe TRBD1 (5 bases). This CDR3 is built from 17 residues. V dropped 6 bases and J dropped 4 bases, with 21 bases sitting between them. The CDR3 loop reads CASSRAGDGLINEKLFF. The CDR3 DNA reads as TGTGCCAGCAGCCGAGCTGGGGACGGACTAATTAATGAAAAACTGTTTTTT.

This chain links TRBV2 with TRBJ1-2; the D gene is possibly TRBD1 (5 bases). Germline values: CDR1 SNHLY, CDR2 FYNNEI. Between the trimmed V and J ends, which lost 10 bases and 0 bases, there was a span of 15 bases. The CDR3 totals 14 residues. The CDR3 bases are TGTGCCAAAGGAAAGACAGCGCCTAACTATGGCTACACCTTC. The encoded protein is CAKGKTAPNYGYTF. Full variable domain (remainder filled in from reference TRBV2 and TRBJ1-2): EPEVTQTPSHQVTQMGQEVILRCVPISNHLYFYWYRQILGQKVEFLVSFYNNEISEKSEIFDDQFSVERPDGSNFTLKIRSTKLEDSAMYFCAKGKTAPNYGYTFGSGTRLTVV.

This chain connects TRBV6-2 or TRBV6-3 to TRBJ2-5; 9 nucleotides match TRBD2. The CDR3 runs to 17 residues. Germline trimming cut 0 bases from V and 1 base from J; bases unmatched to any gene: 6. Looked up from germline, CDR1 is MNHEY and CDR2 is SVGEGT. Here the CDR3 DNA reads TGTGCCAGCAGTTACTCTGCTAGCGGGGAACTCCAAGAGACCCAGTACTTC. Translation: CASSYSASGELQETQYF.

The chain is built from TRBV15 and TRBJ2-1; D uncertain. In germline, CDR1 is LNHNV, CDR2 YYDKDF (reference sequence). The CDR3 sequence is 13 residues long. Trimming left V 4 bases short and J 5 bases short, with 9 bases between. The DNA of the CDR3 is TGTGCCACCAGCATGGGTAGGAACAATGAGCAGTTCTTC. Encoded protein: CATSMGRNNEQFF.

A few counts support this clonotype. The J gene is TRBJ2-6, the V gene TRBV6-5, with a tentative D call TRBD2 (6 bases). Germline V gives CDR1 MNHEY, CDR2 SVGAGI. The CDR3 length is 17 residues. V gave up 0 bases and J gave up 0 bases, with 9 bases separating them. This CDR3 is CASSYSGLYSGANVLTF. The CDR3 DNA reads TGTGCCAGCAGTTACTCGGGACTTTACTCTGGGGCCAACGTCCTGACTTTC.

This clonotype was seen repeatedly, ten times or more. The CDR3 region has the DNA TGTGCCAGCAGCTTAGGACAGGGTATCTATGGCTACACCTTC. This gives the protein CASSLGQGIYGYTF. V and J are TRBV7-2 and TRBJ1-2; 7 bases agree with TRBD1. CDR3 length: 14 amino acids. J was trimmed by 4 bases and V by 1 base; bases with no gene match: 3. CDR1 and CDR2 from the germline V gene are SGHTA and FQGNSA.